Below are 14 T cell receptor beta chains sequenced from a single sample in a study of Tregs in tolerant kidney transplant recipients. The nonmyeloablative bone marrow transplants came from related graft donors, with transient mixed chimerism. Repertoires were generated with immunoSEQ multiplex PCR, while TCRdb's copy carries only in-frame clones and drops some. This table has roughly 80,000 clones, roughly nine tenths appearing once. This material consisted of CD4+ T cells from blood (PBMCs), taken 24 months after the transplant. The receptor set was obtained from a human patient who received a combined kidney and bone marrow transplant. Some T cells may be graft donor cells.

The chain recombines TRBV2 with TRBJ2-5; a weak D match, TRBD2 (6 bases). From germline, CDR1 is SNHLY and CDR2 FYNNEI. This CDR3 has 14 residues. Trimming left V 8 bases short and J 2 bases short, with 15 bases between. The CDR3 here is CASEMYSGQETQYF. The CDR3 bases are TGTGCCAGCGAGATGTATAGCGGTCAAGAGACCCAGTACTTC.

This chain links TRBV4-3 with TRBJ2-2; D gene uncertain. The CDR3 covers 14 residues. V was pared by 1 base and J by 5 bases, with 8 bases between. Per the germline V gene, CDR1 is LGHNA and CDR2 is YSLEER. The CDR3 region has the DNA TGCGCCAGCAGCCAAGTCTTATTTACCGGGGAGCTGTTTTTT. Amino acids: CASSQVLFTGELFF.

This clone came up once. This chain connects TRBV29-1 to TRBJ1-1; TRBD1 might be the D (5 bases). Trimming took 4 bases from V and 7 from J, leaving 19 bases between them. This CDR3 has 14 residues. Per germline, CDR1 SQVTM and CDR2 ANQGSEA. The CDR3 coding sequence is TGCAGCGTTGCGTCGCGGGGCGCGAAGGATGAAGCTTTCTTT. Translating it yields CSVASRGAKDEAFF. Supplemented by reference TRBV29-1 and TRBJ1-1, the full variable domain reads SAVISQKPSRDICQRGTSLTIQCQVDSQVTMMFWYRQQPGQSLTLIATANQGSEATYESGFVIDKFPISRPNLTFSTLTVSNMSPEDSSIYLCSVASRGAKDEAFFGQGTRLTVV.

CDR3: CASSADVGVQKTYEQYF. The CDR3 DNA is TGTGCCAGCAGCGCCGACGTAGGGGTTCAGAAGACCTACGAGCAGTACTTC. The V and J genes are TRBV5-4 and TRBJ2-7; weak D call: TRBD1 (5 bases). Germline-derived CDR1 and CDR2 are SGHNT and YYREEE (reference sequence). Trimming took 4 bases from V and 2 from J, leaving 22 bases between them. This CDR3 contains 17 residues.

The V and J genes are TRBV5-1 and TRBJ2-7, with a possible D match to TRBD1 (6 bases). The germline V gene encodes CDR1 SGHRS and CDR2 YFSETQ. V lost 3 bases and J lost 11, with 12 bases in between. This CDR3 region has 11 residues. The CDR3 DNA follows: TGCGCCAGCAGCTCCCGGGACAAAAAGTACTTC. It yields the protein CASSSRDKKYF.

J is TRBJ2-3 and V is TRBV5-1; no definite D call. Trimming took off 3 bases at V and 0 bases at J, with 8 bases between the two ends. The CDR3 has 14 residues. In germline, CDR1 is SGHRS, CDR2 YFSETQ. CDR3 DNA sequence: TGCGCCAGCAGCTCAATTACTAGCACAGATACGCAGTATTTT. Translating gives CASSSITSTDTQYF.

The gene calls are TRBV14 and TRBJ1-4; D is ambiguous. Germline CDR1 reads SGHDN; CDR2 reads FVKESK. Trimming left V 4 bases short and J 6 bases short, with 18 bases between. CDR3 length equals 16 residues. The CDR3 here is CASSPWGTRRDEKLFF. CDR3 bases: TGTGCCAGCAGCCCATGGGGAACGAGGAGGGATGAAAAACTGTTTTTT.

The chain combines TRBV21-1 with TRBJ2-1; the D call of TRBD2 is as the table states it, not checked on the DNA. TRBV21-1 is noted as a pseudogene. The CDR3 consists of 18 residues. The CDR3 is CASSKARRGGSPYNEQFF. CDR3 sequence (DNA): TGTGCCAGCAGCAAGGCCCGGCGAGGCGGTTCGCCCTACAATGAGCAGTTCTTC.

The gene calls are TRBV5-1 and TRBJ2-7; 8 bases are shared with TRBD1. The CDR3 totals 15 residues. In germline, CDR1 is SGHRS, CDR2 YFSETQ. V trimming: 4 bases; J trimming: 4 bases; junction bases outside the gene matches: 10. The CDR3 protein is CASSLQGAGPYEQYF. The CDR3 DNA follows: TGCGCCAGCAGCCTCCAGGGGGCCGGACCTTACGAGCAGTACTTC.

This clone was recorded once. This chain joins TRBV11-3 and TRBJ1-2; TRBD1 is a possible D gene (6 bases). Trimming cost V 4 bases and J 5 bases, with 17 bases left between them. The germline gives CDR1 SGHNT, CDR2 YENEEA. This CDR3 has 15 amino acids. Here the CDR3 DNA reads TGTGCCAGCAGCTCCCTCGGACAGCAGCAGTATGGCTACACCTTC. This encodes CASSSLGQQQYGYTF.

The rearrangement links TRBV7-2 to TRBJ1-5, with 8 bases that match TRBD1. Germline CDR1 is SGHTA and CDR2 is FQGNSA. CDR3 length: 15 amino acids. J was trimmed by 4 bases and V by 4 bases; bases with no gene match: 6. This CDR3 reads CASSSRGQGNQPQHF. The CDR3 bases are TGTGCCAGCAGCTCCAGGGGGCAGGGAAATCAGCCCCAGCATTTT.

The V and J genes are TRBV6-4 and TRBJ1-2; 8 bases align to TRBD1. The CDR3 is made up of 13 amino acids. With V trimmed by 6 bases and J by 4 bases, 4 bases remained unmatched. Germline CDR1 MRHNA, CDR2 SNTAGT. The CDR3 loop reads CASRGTGGYGYTF. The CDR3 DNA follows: TGTGCCAGCAGGGGTACAGGGGGCTATGGCTACACCTTC.

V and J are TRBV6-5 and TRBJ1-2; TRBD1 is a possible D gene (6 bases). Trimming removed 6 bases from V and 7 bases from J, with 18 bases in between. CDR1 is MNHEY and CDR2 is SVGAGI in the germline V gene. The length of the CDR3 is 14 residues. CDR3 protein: CASRTQGYFRGYTF. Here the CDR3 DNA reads TGTGCCAGCAGAACACAGGGATATTTCCGTGGCTACACCTTC.

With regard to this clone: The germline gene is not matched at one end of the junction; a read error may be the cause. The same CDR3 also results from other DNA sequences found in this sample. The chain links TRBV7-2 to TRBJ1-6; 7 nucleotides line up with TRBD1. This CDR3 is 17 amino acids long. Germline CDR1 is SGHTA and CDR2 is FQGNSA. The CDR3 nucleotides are TGTGCCAGCAGCTTAGTGGTCAGGGGGTCGGATAATTCCCCCCTCCACTTT. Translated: CASSLVVRGSDNSPLHF.